A selection of T cell receptor beta chains follows, all from one sample in a study of cytotoxic CD8 clonotypes in ibrutinib-treated CLL. Assay: immunoSEQ multiplex PCR; the TCRdb copy retains only in-frame clones and omits some. The sample gives roughly 330,000 clones, over 60% of which show up once; roughly 6% is in the top ten. The material was PBMCs, obtained after 36 months of ibrutinib treatment. Source of these receptors: a human donor with chronic lymphocytic leukemia. Each CDR3 is given with its conserved first and last residue. The order of the fields is V gene, D gene, clone size, J gene, CDR3 DNA, CDR3 protein. A D gene is named only where the DNA matches it firmly. Size is omitted from some rows. Given values are once, few, many or a class for expanded clones.

>TRBV6-1|TRBD2|few|TRBJ2-7
TGTGCCAGCAGCCCCGGACTAGCGGGCCTCTACGAGCAGTACTTC
CASSPGLAGLYEQYF
>TRBV11-2|-|-|TRBJ2-7
TGTGCCAGCACCCCCGGAGGGGACGAGCAGTACTTC
CASTPGGDEQYF
>TRBV5-6|-|-|TRBJ1-2
TGTGCCAGCAGCCCGACCGGGACAAATGGCTACACCTTC
CASSPTGTNGYTF
>TRBV19|TRBD2|-|TRBJ2-7
TGTGCCAGTAGTATTCGGGGGGGCGAGCAGTACTTC
CASSIRGGEQYF
>TRBV28|TRBD1|-|TRBJ1-1
TGTGCCAGCAGTATCTGGGACAGGGGCGGGACTGAAGCTTTCTTT
CASSIWDRGGTEAFF
>TRBV13|-|-|TRBJ2-7
TGTGCCAGCAGCTCCCTCGACCCTAGCGTAAGCTCCTACGAGCAGTACTTC
CASSSLDPSVSSYEQYF
>TRBV6-5|-|few|TRBJ2-7
TGTGCCAGCAGTACCTGGGGGGCAGCCTACGAGCAGTACTTC
CASSTWGAAYEQYF
>TRBV11-2|-|-|TRBJ2-3
TGTGCCAGCAGCTCGGACCCCTCCGCTAGCACAGATACGCAGTATTTT
CASSSDPSASTDTQYF
>TRBV10-3|-|-|TRBJ1-6
TGTGCCAGCATTGGCCTGGACAGCCAATCACCCCTCCACTTT
CASIGLDSQSPLHF
>TRBV14|TRBD2|-|TRBJ2-4
TGTGCCAGCAGCCAAATGGGACTAAACAAAAACATTCAGTACTTC
CASSQMGLNKNIQYF
>TRBV2|-|once|TRBJ1-4
TGTGCCAGCAGTAAGGATGAAAAACTGTTTTTT
CASSKDEKLFF
>TRBV13|-|-|TRBJ2-5
TGTGCCAGCAGCTTAATTGAGCACCAAGAGACCCAGTACTTC
CASSLIEHQETQYF
>TRBV7-3|-|few|TRBJ2-3
TGTGCCAGCAGCGATGAGTCAGATACGCAGTATTTT
CASSDESDTQYF
>TRBV9|TRBD1|-|TRBJ2-3
TGTGCCAGCAGCATAGACAGGGTGGATACGCAGTATTTT
CASSIDRVDTQYF
>TRBV6-5|-|-|TRBJ2-3
TGTGCCAGCAGCAGCGGCCGCACAGATACGCAGTATTTT
CASSSGRTDTQYF
>TRBV6-1|-|-|TRBJ2-7
TGTGCCAGCAGTGAGATTTCCTACGAGCAGTACTTC
CASSEISYEQYF
>TRBV27|-|-|TRBJ2-7
TGTGCCAGCAGTCATTCAGTCGGACAGACCTACGAGCAGTACTTC
CASSHSVGQTYEQYF
>TRBV5-1|TRBD2|-|TRBJ2-3
TGCGCCAGCACCCGGGGGGACACAGATACGCAGTATTTT
CASTRGDTDTQYF
>TRBV27|-|-|TRBJ2-3
TGTGCCAGCAGACTCTGGGATGGCGGACTCACAGATACGCAGTATTTT
CASRLWDGGLTDTQYF
>TRBV4-1|-|-|TRBJ2-5
TGCGCCAGCAGCCAAGAAAAATCGGGCATTCTATCTCAAGAGACCCAGTACTTC
CASSQEKSGILSQETQYF
>TRBV5-4|-|-|TRBJ2-1
TGTGCCAGCAGCTTCAGCGATGAGCAGTTCTTC
CASSFSDEQFF
>TRBV6-5|-|-|TRBJ1-2
TGTGCCAGCAGACCGCCGGACAGACCAGCATATGGCTACACCTTC
CASRPPDRPAYGYTF
>TRBV7-6|-|-|TRBJ1-4
TGTGCCAGCAGCTTAGCGGGGGGCAGGGCGGGAAAACTGTTTTTT
CASSLAGGRAGKLFF
>TRBV7-2|TRBD2|-|TRBJ2-1
TGTGCCAGCAGCCCACGACTAGCGAGGAACAATGAGCAGTTCTTC
CASSPRLARNNEQFF
>TRBV9|-|-|TRBJ2-5
TGTGCCAGCAGCGTTGGACTGGGACGGGAGACCCAGTACTTC
CASSVGLGRETQYF
>TRBV15|-|-|TRBJ2-1
TGTGCCACCTTGGGACCGCTGGGGAATGAGCAGTTCTTC
CATLGPLGNEQFF
>TRBV10-3|-|few|TRBJ2-7
TGTGCCATCAGTGTCGGGACTTTAAAAGTTTCTGGGAACGAGCAGTACTTC
CAISVGTLKVSGNEQYF
>TRBV19|TRBD1|-|TRBJ2-7
TGTGCCAGTAGTATCCAAGGGGGCAGCTCCTACGAGCAGTACTTC
CASSIQGGSSYEQYF
>TRBV9|-|once|TRBJ2-1
TGTGCCAGCAGCCCCCGGAGAGTGGGTTACAATGAGCAGTTCTTC
CASSPRRVGYNEQFF
>TRBV6-5|TRBD1|-|TRBJ2-3
TGTGCCAGCAGTGGGGACAGGGGAAGCACAGATACGCAGTATTTT
CASSGDRGSTDTQYF
>TRBV2|TRBD1|-|TRBJ1-2
TGTGCCAGCACCCCGGGACAGGGGCTTGGCTACACCTTC
CASTPGQGLGYTF
>TRBV13|-|-|TRBJ2-1
TGTGCCAGCAAACCGCCAGGGTACAATGAGCAGTTCTTC
CASKPPGYNEQFF
>TRBV9|TRBD1|-|TRBJ2-7
TGTGCCAGCAGCGTAGTAGGGGGCGCAGGCTCCTACGAGCAGTACTTC
CASSVVGGAGSYEQYF
>TRBV25-1|-|-|TRBJ1-4
TGTGCCAGCAGTGAATTTGGCAAACCTAATGAAAAACTGTTTTTT
CASSEFGKPNEKLFF
>TRBV19|-|-|TRBJ2-7
TGTGCCAGTAGTACCGGCGTACAGGAATGGTCCTACGAGCAGTACTTC
CASSTGVQEWSYEQYF
>TRBV18|-|-|TRBJ1-2
TGTGCCAGCTCACCAATTGGTGCCCAGGTCTATGGCTACACCTTC
CASSPIGAQVYGYTF
>TRBV5-6|-|-|TRBJ2-5
TGTGCCAGCAGCTTGGCCTTGGGTCCGGAGACCCAGTACTTC
CASSLALGPETQYF
>TRBV25-1|-|-|TRBJ2-7
TGTGCCAGCAGACGGGGTAACTACGAGCAGTACTTC
CASRRGNYEQYF
>TRBV6-5|-|-|TRBJ2-5
TGTGCCAGCAGCCTTGGGGGCAATTGGGAGACCCAGTACTTC
CASSLGGNWETQYF
>TRBV9|-|-|TRBJ1-2
TGTGCCAGCAGTTGGGGCCCCCTGGGGGATGGCTACACCTTC
CASSWGPLGDGYTF
>TRBV2|-|-|TRBJ2-5
TGTGCCAGCAGTGAAGGCCAAGAGACCCAGTACTTC
CASSEGQETQYF
>TRBV7-9|-|few|TRBJ2-2
TGTGCCAGCAGCTTATCGCTGGGACACGGGGAGCTGTTTTTT
CASSLSLGHGELFF
>TRBV4-1|-|-|TRBJ1-5
TGCGCCAGCAGCCAAGGGCCCCAGATCAATCAGCCCCAGCATTTT
CASSQGPQINQPQHF
>TRBV5-4|-|-|TRBJ1-2
TGTGCCAGCAGCTTCTACCCCCTCGGGGTGGGCTATGGCTACACCTTC
CASSFYPLGVGYGYTF
>TRBV11-2|TRBD1|-|TRBJ2-3
TGTGCCAGCAGCTCTTTGGACAGGACTTATGGAGATACGCAGTATTTT
CASSSLDRTYGDTQYF
>TRBV5-1|-|-|TRBJ2-1
TGCGCCAGCAGCCGCCCAGGAGGCTCCTACAATGAGCAGTTCTTC
CASSRPGGSYNEQFF
>TRBV10-3|-|-|TRBJ1-1
TGTGCCATCAGTGAGTACCTACAGGGTAACACTGAAGCTTTCTTT
CAISEYLQGNTEAFF